Sequencing of this T cell receptor beta chain was carried out in a study of blood T cell repertoires in COVID-19. Across the study: COVID-19 samples, acute and convalescent, were from the United States, Italy and Spain. PBMCs, B-cell-depleted T cells, or T cells were the source of the cDNA or gDNA that made up the material.

Study processing details: Amplification from reference gene primers served as the basis for estimated nucleated cell counts. TCRdb's table, derived via immunoSEQ multiplex PCR, lists solely in-frame clones and lacks some. That table furnishes V, J and clone size, whereas the DNA furnished D and trimming. The table lists 130,000 to 150,000 clones, roughly nine tenths of them singletons. This CDR3 is 16 amino acids long. The V segment lost 3 bases and the J segment 5 bases; nucleotides outside the gene matches: 10. Germline CDR1 and CDR2: MGHRA and YSYEKL. The clonotype originates from a woman aged 55-69 years with active COVID-19. Sequenced: peripheral blood. The chain recombines TRBV4-1 with TRBJ2-3, with 8 bases matching TRBD1. The CDR3 DNA sequence: TGCGCCAGCAGCCATAGACTACAGGGGGGACGAGATACGCAGTATTTT. As protein: CASSHRLQGGRDTQYF.